The 13 T cell receptor beta chains reported below all come from one sample, sequenced in a study of T cell repertoires in cytomegalovirus infection. These receptors' antigens are unknown. TCRdb reanalysed the reads using MiXCR and keeps one entry per CDR3 protein. This sample has approximately 770,000 distinct CDR3 sequences, with about 27% found just once. This material consisted of cultured CD8+ T cells from PBMCs, taken from culture after CMV antigen stimulation. Every receptor here comes from a human donor in good health (CMV status not recorded). Some clones in this sample may be carry-over from other donors' samples.

The genes are TRBV19 and TRBJ2-6, with D perhaps matching TRBD1 or TRBD2 (5 bases each). The germline V gene encodes CDR1 LNHDA and CDR2 SQIVND (reference sequence). The CDR3 runs to 15 residues. Deletions cut 8 bases from V and 3 bases from J, with 14 bases between. The CDR3 region is CASSLGAFGANVLTF. CDR3 nucleotides: TGTGCCAGTTCCCTCGGGGCGTTTGGGGCCAACGTCCTGACTTTC.

Written as DNA, the CDR3 is TGTGCCAGCAGCGAACTCATCGGGGGCTTGACAGATACGCAGTATTTT. Translated, it gives CASSELIGGLTDTQYF. The V and J genes are TRBV7-9 and TRBJ2-3, with D perhaps given as TRBD1 or TRBD2 (6 bases each). CDR3 length: 16 residues. V lost 5 bases to trimming and J lost 3 bases, with 18 bases between them. The V gene's germline CDR1 is SEHNR and CDR2 FQNEAQ (reference sequence).

This clonotype occurred many times. The rearrangement links TRBV7-6 to TRBJ1-2, with TRBD1 as a possible D gene (6 bases). Trimming removed 4 bases from V and 3 bases from J, with 12 bases in between. Germline-derived CDR1 and CDR2 are SGHVS and FNYEAQ. This CDR3 is 14 amino acids long. The CDR3 here is CASSSPGADYGYTF. As DNA, the CDR3 is TGTGCCAGCAGCTCACCGGGGGCGGACTATGGCTACACCTTC.

A single count supports this clonotype. The CDR3: CASSPDRFYGYTF. The CDR3 coding sequence is TGTGCCAGCAGTCCGGACAGATTCTATGGCTACACCTTC. The chain has TRBV27 and TRBJ1-2, with D perhaps TRBD1 (6 bases). Germline V lookup: CDR1 MNHEY, CDR2 SMNVEV (reference sequence). The V gene lost 5 bases and the J gene lost 4 bases, with 11 bases spanning the gap. There are 13 residues in the CDR3.

On this clonotype itself: A read error may explain this, as a much larger clone is one base away. J is TRBJ2-2 and V is TRBV5-8; D is possibly TRBD2 (5 bases). CDR3 length: 15 amino acids. V lost 2 bases and J lost 3, with 11 bases in between. Germline V CDR1 and CDR2: SGHTS, YDEGEE. The CDR3 DNA is TGTGCCAGCAGCTTTTACGGGGTGGACACCGGGGAGCTGTTTTTT. Amino acids: CASSFYGVDTGELFF.

This chain connects TRBV27 to TRBJ1-1; D gene uncertain. Trimming took off 2 bases at V and 0 bases at J, with 10 bases between the two ends. Germline CDR1 reads MNHEY; CDR2 reads SMNVEV (reference sequence). The length of the CDR3 is 15 residues. The CDR3 DNA reads as TGTGCCAGCAGTTTACTTGGGCTCATGAACACTGAAGCTTTCTTT. Encoded protein: CASSLLGLMNTEAFF.

There are a few counts of this clonotype. The rearrangement links TRBV7-9 to TRBJ1-6, with 11 bases lining up with TRBD1. V trimming: 4 bases; J trimming: 0 bases; junction bases outside the gene matches: 8. From germline, CDR1 is SEHNR and CDR2 FQNEAQ (reference sequence). This CDR3 contains 19 residues. The CDR3 sequence is CASSWPGQGESSYNSPLHF. Written as DNA, the CDR3 is TGTGCCAGCAGCTGGCCGGGACAGGGGGAGAGCTCCTATAATTCACCCCTCCACTTT.

Only a few counts were recorded for this clonotype. The chain has TRBV29-1 and TRBJ2-7; weak D call: TRBD1 (6 bases). The CDR3 runs 14 residues. Trimming cost V 1 base and J 3 bases, with 13 bases left between them. The germline gives CDR1 SQVTM, CDR2 ANQGSEA. CDR3 region: CSVEVEDSLYEQYF. The DNA for the CDR3 is TGCAGCGTTGAAGTCGAGGACAGTCTCTACGAGCAGTACTTC.

The chain couples TRBV5-6 to TRBJ1-2, with 7 bases matching TRBD1. The CDR3 sequence is 17 residues long. V trimming: 2 bases; J trimming: 8 bases; junction bases outside the gene matches: 18. CDR1 is SGHDT and CDR2 is YYEEEE in the germline V gene. CDR3 sequence: CASSLGTEVYSTRGYTF. The CDR3 DNA reads TGTGCCAGCAGCTTAGGGACAGAAGTTTATTCCACTAGGGGCTACACCTTC. The full variable domain, with the rest looked up from reference TRBV5-6 and TRBJ1-2, is DAGVTQSPTHLIKTRGQQVTLRCSPKSGHDTVSWYQQALGQGPQFIFQYYEEEERQRGNFPDRFSGHQFPNYSSELNVNALLLGDSALYLCASSLGTEVYSTRGYTFGSGTRLTVV.

This sequence joins TRBV2 and TRBJ2-1; possibly TRBD2 for D (5 bases). The CDR3 loop spans 13 amino acids. Germline loops: CDR1 SNHLY, CDR2 FYNNEI. The V end lost 6 bases, the J end lost 9 bases, and 15 bases lay between the germline ends. The CDR3 sequence: CASSGLFRGEQFF. For the CDR3, the DNA is TGTGCCAGCAGCGGACTCTTCCGGGGTGAGCAGTTCTTC.

The J gene is TRBJ2-7, the V gene TRBV5-4; possible D gene TRBD1, 6 bases. In germline, CDR1 is SGHNT, CDR2 YYREEE (reference sequence). This CDR3 is 13 amino acids long. V shed 4 bases and J shed 6 bases, with 14 bases lying between them. The CDR3 nucleotides read TGTGCCAGCAGCCTTACAGGGATAGGCGAGCAGTACGTC. It encodes CASSLTGIGEQYV.

Regarding this clonotype: Germline is not matched at one junction end, which may reflect a read error. This chain connects TRBV6-2 or TRBV6-3 to TRBJ1-2; D is ambiguous. Germline V gene sequence: CDR1 MNHEY, CDR2 SVGEGT. The CDR3 is 12 residues long. CDR3 sequence: CASSYSLNGYTF. CDR3 nucleotide sequence: TGTGCCAGCAGCTACTCATTAAATGGCTACACCTTC.

A few counts support this clonotype. The chain recombines TRBV7-2 with TRBJ2-7, with D perhaps TRBD1 or TRBD2 (5 bases each). This CDR3 has 16 residues. CDR1 is SGHTA, CDR2 FQGNSA, per germline. V shed 0 bases and J shed 3 bases, with 15 bases lying between them. CDR3 nucleotides: TGTGCCAGCAGCTTAGCGCTTGGGGACCACCTCTACGAGCAGTACTTC. This gives the protein CASSLALGDHLYEQYF. Using reference TRBV7-2 and TRBJ2-7 for the parts outside the CDR3, the full variable domain is GAGVSQSPSNKVTEKGKDVELRCDPISGHTALYWYRQSLGQGLEFLIYFQGNSAPDKSGLPSDRFSAERTGGSVSTLTIQRTQQEDSAVYLCASSLALGDHLYEQYFGPGTRLTVT.